Listed below are T cell receptor beta chains from one sample, sequenced in a study of T-cell memory formation after mild COVID-19. TCRdb reprocessed the 5' RACE reads with MiXCR, giving one entry per CDR3 protein. The sample holds hundreds of thousands of distinct CDR3 sequences, 25% to 30% seen once. Sample: PBMCs or a T cell subset sorted from them (not recorded which). The origin of the receptors is an adult woman who had mild COVID-19 (a few samples of this study predate the infection). Cell type and time point are not known. CDR3s include the opening cysteine and the closing phenylalanine or tryptophan. The D gene is left open where the match is weak. Where a row states a size, it is once, few, many or the class of an expanded clone; other rows omit it.

clone_size	v_call	d_call	j_call	cdr3_nt	cdr3_aa
once	TRBV19	-	TRBJ1-2	TGTGCCAGTAGTATGCCCAGGGGCGCCTATGGCTACACCTTC	CASSMPRGAYGYTF
-	TRBV19	-	TRBJ2-7	TGTGCCAGTATGCAGGCGGGGCACTACGAGCAGTACTTC	CASMQAGHYEQYF
-	TRBV6-5	-	TRBJ2-5	TGTGCCAGCTCAACTAGTAGCCCCCAAGAGACCCAGTACTTC	CASSTSSPQETQYF
-	TRBV7-6	TRBD1	TRBJ1-2	TGTGCCAGCACTTCCCTACAGGGGGCTTTTGGCTACACCTTC	CASTSLQGAFGYTF
-	TRBV5-1	-	TRBJ1-1	TGCGCCAGCAGCTCAGGATGGAGTGACACTGAAGCTTTCTTT	CASSSGWSDTEAFF
few	TRBV7-9	TRBD1	TRBJ2-6	TGTGCCAGCAGGACAGGGGGCAGGGCTGGGGCCAACGTCCTGACTTTC	CASRTGGRAGANVLTF
few	TRBV4-2	TRBD2	TRBJ2-7	TGTGCCAGCAGCCAAGGCGGGCTAGCGGACTCCTACGAGCAGTACTTC	CASSQGGLADSYEQYF
-	TRBV21-1	-	TRBJ2-3	TGTGCCAGCAGCAAACAGGGGGAGATCCCGAGGGATACGCAGTATTTT	CASSKQGEIPRDTQYF
few	TRBV7-9	-	TRBJ2-3	TGTGCCAGCAGCTTAGTTAACTCAGACCCCACAGATACGCAGTATTTT	CASSLVNSDPTDTQYF
-	TRBV5-5	TRBD2	TRBJ2-7	TGTGCCAGCAGCCCCGGACTAGCGGGAGGCGAGCAGTACTTC	CASSPGLAGGEQYF
few	TRBV5-6	-	TRBJ1-1	TGTGCCAGCAGCTTGGACGAGGGTGAAGCTTTCTTT	CASSLDEGEAFF
-	TRBV20-1	-	TRBJ2-7	TGCAGTGCTAGGGCTCCACCAACCTACGAGCAGTACTTC	CSARAPPTYEQYF
-	TRBV29-1	TRBD2	TRBJ2-7	TGCAGCGTTGAAGTTGGACTAGCGACCAGCGGAGGCTACGAGCAGTACTTC	CSVEVGLATSGGYEQYF
-	TRBV2	TRBD1	TRBJ2-1	TGTGCCAGCAGTGAAGTAGGGACAGGGGTCAATGAGCAGTTCTTC	CASSEVGTGVNEQFF
-	TRBV12-3/TRBV12-4	-	TRBJ1-5	TGTGCCAGCAGTTTTAGTGACAGGAGCAATCAGCCCCAGCATTTT	CASSFSDRSNQPQHF
many	TRBV5-1	TRBD2	TRBJ2-1	TGCGCCAGCAGCTTGGATAAAGCGGGGGGGCCCAATGAGCAGTTCTTC	CASSLDKAGGPNEQFF
many	TRBV10-3	TRBD2	TRBJ2-7	TGTGCCATCCTTAGCGGGGACTCCTACGAGCAGTACTTC	CAILSGDSYEQYF
-	TRBV30	-	TRBJ1-1	TGTGCCTGGAGCCCTGACAGAGGCGAAATGAACACTGAAGCTTTCTTT	CAWSPDRGEMNTEAFF
few	TRBV12-3/TRBV12-4	TRBD2	TRBJ2-7	TGTGCCAGCAGTCTGGGACTAGCGGGAGGTTACTACGAGCAGTACTTC	CASSLGLAGGYYEQYF
few	TRBV12-5	-	TRBJ1-1	TGTGCTAGTGCCAAGAACACTGAAGCTTTCTTT	CASAKNTEAFF
-	TRBV5-1	-	TRBJ2-5	TGCGCCAGCAGCGGGGGGACAGACCAAGAGACCCAGTACTTC	CASSGGTDQETQYF
few	TRBV20-1	-	TRBJ2-3	TGCAGTGCTATTACCAGGGGCGGCGCAGATACGCAGTATTTT	CSAITRGGADTQYF
-	TRBV5-1	-	TRBJ1-1	TGCGCCAGCAGCCCGCAGTGGGGGAACACTGAAGCTTTCTTT	CASSPQWGNTEAFF
few	TRBV12-3/TRBV12-4	-	TRBJ2-7	TGTGCCAGCAGGAAAACAGGGTTGTTCTCCTACGAGCAGTACTTC	CASRKTGLFSYEQYF
-	TRBV7-2	-	TRBJ1-1	TGTGCCAGCAGCTTAGCTCCTCATACTCCTGAAGCTTTCTTT	CASSLAPHTPEAFF
-	TRBV12-3/TRBV12-4	TRBD1	TRBJ1-2	TGTGCCAGCAGTTTGGGACAGGGGACTTTCTATGGCTACACCTTC	CASSLGQGTFYGYTF
few	TRBV29-1	-	TRBJ2-2	TGCAGCGTTCTGGCAGGGGTATACACCGGGGAGCTGTTTTTT	CSVLAGVYTGELFF
-	TRBV3-1	TRBD2	TRBJ2-7	TGTGCCAGCACCGGGAGGGCCTACGAGCAGTACTTC	CASTGRAYEQYF
few	TRBV30	-	TRBJ2-2	TGTGCCTGGAGTGTCGGCGGGACGAACACCGGGGAGCTGTTTTTT	CAWSVGGTNTGELFF
-	TRBV7-2	-	TRBJ1-1	TGTGCCAGCAGCTTAGCGCGAGAACAGGGAGAAGCTTTCTTT	CASSLAREQGEAFF
few	TRBV20-1	-	TRBJ2-6	TGCAGTGCTAGAGATCCTGCAGGGGCTGGGGCCAACGTCCTGACTTTC	CSARDPAGAGANVLTF
-	TRBV12-3/TRBV12-4	-	TRBJ2-7	TGTGCCAGCAGCCCCGCCATGAGGGCGGCCTACGAGCAGTACTTC	CASSPAMRAAYEQYF
-	TRBV12-3/TRBV12-4	-	TRBJ1-2	TGTGCCAGCAGCAGACTGGCTCGGGACTATGGCTACACCTTC	CASSRLARDYGYTF
-	TRBV20-1	-	TRBJ2-7	TGCAGTGCTAGAGCGATGACAATCGGGGGCATCTACGAGCAGTACTTC	CSARAMTIGGIYEQYF
-	TRBV11-2	-	TRBJ2-7	TGTGCCAGCAGCCTGACGGACGCTTTACCCTCCTACGAGCAGTACTTC	CASSLTDALPSYEQYF
few	TRBV21-1	-	TRBJ2-2	TGTGCCAGCAGCAAGGAGGCCGGGGAGCTGTTTTTT	CASSKEAGELFF
few	TRBV7-6	TRBD2	TRBJ2-7	TGTGCCAGCAGCTCGCTAGCGGGAACCCACGAGCAGTACTTC	CASSSLAGTHEQYF
-	TRBV29-1	-	TRBJ2-3	TGCAGCGTTGACAGGTTCGGAGATACGCAGTATTTT	CSVDRFGDTQYF
many	TRBV5-1	-	TRBJ2-5	TGCGCCAGCAGCTTGAACGGGGGCCCGGAGACCCAGTACTTC	CASSLNGGPETQYF
few	TRBV7-8	TRBD1	TRBJ1-2	TGTGCCAGCAGCGGCAGGGACAGGGGGCCTAACTATGGCTACACCTTC	CASSGRDRGPNYGYTF
-	TRBV19	TRBD2	TRBJ2-7	TGTGCCAGTGCAGTGGCGGGAGGGGCCTACGAGCAGTACTTC	CASAVAGGAYEQYF
-	TRBV7-2	TRBD2	TRBJ2-1	TGTGCCAGCAGCTTCGTGCTAGGACTAGCGACCTACAATGAGCAGTTCTTC	CASSFVLGLATYNEQFF
few	TRBV5-5	TRBD1	TRBJ1-2	TGTGCCAGCAGCTTAGGGGACAGCCCCTATGGCTACACCTTC	CASSLGDSPYGYTF
many	TRBV7-9	TRBD1	TRBJ1-6	TGTGCCAGCAGCTCCGGGTTCGACAGGGGCCCCCATAATTCACCCCTCCACTTT	CASSSGFDRGPHNSPLHF
-	TRBV12-3/TRBV12-4	-	TRBJ2-7	TGTGCCAGCAACTACCCCGGGGTCGGCTACGAGCAGTACTTC	CASNYPGVGYEQYF
few	TRBV7-6	TRBD1	TRBJ2-5	TGTGCCAGCAGCTCAAGGGACAGGGTCTTAGAGACCCAGTACTTC	CASSSRDRVLETQYF
-	TRBV5-5	TRBD2	TRBJ2-1	TGTGCCAGCAGCCAACTAGCGGGAGGCAATGAGCAGTTCTTC	CASSQLAGGNEQFF
-	TRBV20-1	-	TRBJ2-5	TGCAGTGCTAGCCGGGACACCCAAGAGACCCAGTACTTC	CSASRDTQETQYF
few	TRBV18	-	TRBJ1-4	TGTGCCAGCTCACCAGGTCGGGTTCCGGTCGAAAAACTGTTTTTT	CASSPGRVPVEKLFF
few	TRBV7-2	TRBD2	TRBJ2-2	TGTGCCAGCAGCTACAGTAGCGGGAGGCACACCGGGGAGCTGTTTTTT	CASSYSSGRHTGELFF
few	TRBV9	TRBD2	TRBJ2-7	TGTGCCAGCAGCGTAATGAGCGGGGGTTTCTACGAGCAGTACTTC	CASSVMSGGFYEQYF
few	TRBV29-1	-	TRBJ2-5	TGCAGCGGAATAGGGGGGTTCGGAGAGACCCAGTACTTC	CSGIGGFGETQYF
few	TRBV5-1	-	TRBJ2-1	TGCGCCAGCAGCTTGGCCCGTGAAGAGTTCTTC	CASSLAREEFF
-	TRBV4-3	-	TRBJ2-7	TGCGCCAGCAGCCAAGTAATCGGCGGAAACTACGAGCAGTACTTC	CASSQVIGGNYEQYF
-	TRBV5-6	-	TRBJ1-1	TGTGCCAGCAGTTGGCAGAAGGAAGCTTTCTTT	CASSWQKEAFF